Presented here are 13 T cell receptor beta chains from one specimen sequenced in a study of T-cell reconstitution after alpha-beta-depleted transplantation in children. As it was prepared, the TCRbeta library received unique molecular identifiers. MiXCR, run by TCRdb on the PCR reads, gives a single entry per CDR3 protein. The repertoire holds over 150,000 distinct CDR3 sequences, with approximately 6.3% as singletons. The specimen was PBMCs, collected before TCRalphabeta/CD19-depleted stem cell transplant. These receptors were obtained from a boy aged 2 to 10 with acute lymphoblastic leukemia, due to receive a stem cell transplant.

This chain connects TRBV6-1 to TRBJ1-2; TRBD1 aligns across 7 bases. The junction had 8 bases not matched to a gene; V was cut back by 6 bases and J by 4 bases. Germline CDR1 is MNHNS and CDR2 is SASEGT. The length of the CDR3 is 14 residues. In DNA form, the CDR3 reads TGTGCCAGCAGCCGACAGGGTTCGGGCTATGGCTACACCTTC. It is translated as CASSRQGSGYGYTF.

This clonotype was counted many times. The chain links TRBV6-1 to TRBJ1-5, with 8 bases aligning to TRBD1. From germline, CDR1 is MNHNS and CDR2 SASEGT. J gave up 7 bases and V 5 bases, and 13 bases lay outside the gene matches. The CDR3 length is 16 residues. The CDR3 coding sequence is TGTGCCAGCAGTAAGCCGGCAGGGGGCGCGAGCCAGCCCCAGCATTTT. Translating gives CASSKPAGGASQPQHF.

This clonotype was observed a handful of times. The V call is TRBV12-3 or TRBV12-4, the J call TRBJ1-5; D ambiguous. The CDR3 sequence is 15 residues long. V was pared by 3 bases and J by 7 bases, with 16 bases between. CDR3 amino acids: CASSFRFPRAQPQHF. As DNA, the CDR3 is TGTGCCAGCAGTTTTCGGTTTCCCCGGGCCCAGCCCCAGCATTTT.

The table lists this clonotype with many counts. CDR3 amino acids: CSAGLAGGETQYF. CDR3 nucleotides: TGCAGTGCTGGGCTAGCGGGGGGGGAGACCCAGTACTTC. The chain has TRBV20-1 and TRBJ2-5; 12 nucleotides align to TRBD2. The CDR3 extends over 13 amino acids. Per germline, CDR1 DFQATT and CDR2 SNEGSKA (reference sequence). The trim removed 5 bases at V and 5 bases at J, leaving 3 bases unmatched.

In this sample, this clonotype turned up many times. The chain links TRBV5-1 to TRBJ2-3, with D possibly matching TRBD2 (6 bases). V was shortened by 4 bases and J by 6 bases, with 15 bases between the two germline ends. CDR3 size: 14 residues. CDR1 is SGHRS, CDR2 YFSETQ, per germline. The CDR3 DNA sequence: TGCGCCAGCAGCCTTGGAGGGATCGACGATACGCAGTATTTT. Translation gives CASSLGGIDDTQYF.

This clonotype was picked up a small number of times. This chain connects TRBV9 to TRBJ2-1; the D is unclear. The CDR3 spans 12 residues. Germline V gene lookup returns CDR1 SGDLS and CDR2 YYNGEE. Between the trimmed V and J ends, which lost 2 bases and 9 bases, there was a span of 9 bases. The CDR3 sequence: CASSVANAEQFF. The CDR3 nucleotides are TGTGCCAGCAGCGTCGCTAATGCTGAGCAGTTCTTC.

This clonotype was observed at least ten times. The chain joins TRBV3-1 to TRBJ2-1; 9 bases line up with TRBD1. V was clipped by 0 bases and J by 2 bases; unmatched bases: 14. Looked up from germline, CDR1 is LGHDT and CDR2 is YNNKEL (reference sequence). The CDR3 spans 20 residues. CDR3 protein: CASSQDIGTGKKNPYNEQFF. DNA for the CDR3: TGTGCCAGCAGCCAAGATATAGGGACAGGGAAAAAGAACCCCTACAATGAGCAGTTCTTC.

Ten or more counts support this clonotype. The junction does not match germline at one end; this may be a read error. The rearrangement joins TRBV28 to TRBJ2-1, with TRBD2 matching 8 bases. CDR1 MDHEN and CDR2 SYDVKM come from the germline V gene. This CDR3 contains 13 residues. In nucleotides, the CDR3 is TGTGCCAGCCGTTTAGCGGGAAACAATGAGCAGTTCTTC. It encodes CASRLAGNNEQFF.

There are many counts of this clonotype. The chain joins TRBV7-2 to TRBJ2-3; 7 bases are a match to TRBD2. After removal of 3 bases from V and 6 bases from J, the junction contained 3 bases not matched to a gene. The CDR3 consists of 13 residues. Germline values: CDR1 SGHTA, CDR2 FQGNSA. The CDR3 sequence: CASSFFGGDTQYF. CDR3 nucleotide sequence: TGTGCCAGCAGCTTCTTCGGGGGGGATACGCAGTATTTT.

This rearrangement joins TRBV28 to TRBJ1-5; tentatively, D is TRBD1 (5 bases). This CDR3 has 14 amino acids. V lost 4 bases to trimming and J lost 5 bases, with 12 bases between them. Germline V CDR1 and CDR2: MDHEN, SYDVKM. In DNA, the CDR3 is TGTGCCAGCAGTTGGGGGGTAGGGGATCAGCCCCAGCATTTT. It translates to CASSWGVGDQPQHF. The entire variable domain, with the rest obtained from reference TRBV28 and TRBJ1-5, is as follows: DVKVTQSSRYLVKRTGEKVFLECVQDMDHENMFWYRQDPGLGLRLIYFSYDVKMKEKGDIPEGYSVSREKKERFSLILESASTNQTSMYLCASSWGVGDQPQHFGDGTRLSIL.

This clonotype has only a few counts. At one end, the junction sequence differs from germline, possibly due to a read error. V gene TRBV12-5 combines with J gene TRBJ2-7; D is perhaps TRBD1 or TRBD2 (5 bases each). Germline CDR1 is LGHNT and CDR2 is FRNRAP. The CDR3 loop spans 14 amino acids. DNA for the CDR3: TGTGTTAGTGCTTTGGGGGTTGACACCTACGAGCAGTACTTC. Its protein is CVSALGVDTYEQYF.

In this sample, this clonotype turned up many times. The V and J genes are TRBV4-2 and TRBJ2-1; 9 bases are a match to TRBD2. Germline CDR1 LGHNA, CDR2 YNFKEQ. The junction had 6 bases not matched to a gene; V was cut back by 1 base and J by 5 bases. CDR3 length equals 16 residues. CDR3 protein: CASSQAAGGINNEQFF. CDR3 sequence (DNA): TGTGCCAGCAGCCAAGCAGCGGGAGGAATCAACAATGAGCAGTTCTTC.

J is TRBJ1-3 and V is TRBV12-3 or TRBV12-4; weak D call: TRBD1 (6 bases). The ends were cut back, 6 bases at V and 0 bases at J, with 9 bases in the middle. The CDR3 contains 14 residues. CDR3 sequence reads: CASRRGISGNTIYF. As DNA, the CDR3 is TGTGCCAGCAGAAGGGGGATCTCTGGAAACACCATATATTTT.